These T cell receptor beta chains were read from a single sample in a study of early T cells in non-severe SARS-CoV-2 infection. TCRdb recomputed calls from the 5' RACE reads with MiXCR, one row per CDR3 protein. The sample consists of about 60,000 distinct CDR3 sequences, 7.5% to 10% of them appearing once. The sample taken for sequencing was whole blood. Source of these receptors: an adult who was a healthcare worker with PCR-confirmed SARS-CoV-2 infection or an uninfected control (not recorded which). Each CDR3 is given with its conserved first and last residue. D genes are given only for firm matches. Expanded clones are given a class, and other clones once, few, many or no size at all.

V gene	D gene	J gene	clone size	CDR3 DNA	CDR3 protein
TRBV6-5	.	TRBJ1-6	many	TGTGCCAGCAGTTACTCGAGGGGAGGGTATTATAATTCACCCCTCCACTTT	CASSYSRGGYYNSPLHF
TRBV5-6	.	TRBJ2-5	few	TGTGCCAGCAGTTACAGGTGGAGGGAAGAGACCCAGTACTTC	CASSYRWREETQYF
TRBV19	.	TRBJ2-3	many	TGTGCCAGTAGTTCCCCGGGACCCCAAAGCACAGATACGCAGTATTTT	CASSSPGPQSTDTQYF
TRBV6-5	.	TRBJ2-1	.	TGTGCCAGCAGTCCTCAACCCGGCTCCCCCAGTGAGCAGTTCTTC	CASSPQPGSPSEQFF
TRBV24-1	TRBD1	TRBJ2-5	many	TGTGCCACCAGACAGACAGGGCACCAAGAGACCCAGTACTTC	CATRQTGHQETQYF
TRBV20-1	.	TRBJ1-6	few	TGCAGTGTTCGGGGGAGCATGGGGCCCAATTCACCCCTCCACTTT	CSVRGSMGPNSPLHF
TRBV29-1	.	TRBJ2-5	many	TGCAGCGTTGTACCCCCCCAAGAGACCCAGTACTTC	CSVVPPQETQYF
TRBV14	TRBD1	TRBJ2-4	many	TGTGCCAGCAGCCGGACAGGGAACATTCAGTACTTC	CASSRTGNIQYF
TRBV12-3/TRBV12-4	.	TRBJ2-2	few	TGTGCCAGCACTAAAAAATCCGGCAGGGCGATCGGGGAGCTGTTTTTT	CASTKKSGRAIGELFF
TRBV6-6	TRBD1	TRBJ1-5	few	TGTGCCAGCAGTTACCAGGGACAGGGTTATCAGCCCCAGCATTTT	CASSYQGQGYQPQHF
TRBV4-1	.	TRBJ2-1	.	TGCGCCAGCAGCCAAGAGCGTTTCAATGAGCAGTTCTTC	CASSQERFNEQFF
TRBV7-2	TRBD2	TRBJ2-5	few	TGTGCCAGCAGCCCCGCGACTAGCGGAAAAGAGACCCAGTACTTC	CASSPATSGKETQYF
TRBV6-6	TRBD1	TRBJ2-1	few	TGTGCCAGCAGTCCCACAGGGGGCAAAAGTGAGCAGTTCTTC	CASSPTGGKSEQFF
TRBV2	.	TRBJ1-3	.	TGTGCCAGCAGTCGACGAGCCGGGGACACCATATATTTT	CASSRRAGDTIYF
TRBV6-1	.	TRBJ1-5	many	TGTGCCAGCAGTGAATTGGGGGGCGATCAGCCCCAGCATTTT	CASSELGGDQPQHF
TRBV3-1	.	TRBJ1-4	few	TGTGCCAGCCGGAAGTCGGAGAAGACTGAAAAACTGTTTTTT	CASRKSEKTEKLFF
TRBV11-2	TRBD1	TRBJ2-5	.	TGTGCCAGCAGCTTATCAGAAGGGGGCGGCCAAGAGACCCAGTACTTC	CASSLSEGGGQETQYF
TRBV7-8	.	TRBJ1-1	many	TGTGCCAGCAGCTTATCTGGGGGGACGCACACTGAAGCTTTCTTT	CASSLSGGTHTEAFF
TRBV12-3/TRBV12-4	.	TRBJ1-6	.	TGTGCCAGCAGTTCGTCACAGCGGTCCCTCCACTTT	CASSSSQRSLHF
TRBV10-1	TRBD1	TRBJ2-1	few	TGCGCCAGCAGTCACAGGGGGGCCTATGAGCAGTTCTTC	CASSHRGAYEQFF
TRBV7-2	.	TRBJ2-2	.	TGTGCCAGCAGCTCCGAAGGAGCACCCACCGGGGAGCTGTTTTTT	CASSSEGAPTGELFF
TRBV3-1	.	TRBJ1-4	.	TGTGCCAGCAGTCCCGGTGAAAAACTGTTTTTT	CASSPGEKLFF
TRBV10-3	.	TRBJ2-3	.	TGTGCCATCAGTTGGACTTACCCCCCCAGTGATACGCAGTATTTT	CAISWTYPPSDTQYF
TRBV5-6	.	TRBJ2-6	few	TGTGCCAGCAGCTCTACAGGGTCTGGGGCCAACGTCCTGACTTTC	CASSSTGSGANVLTF
TRBV19	.	TRBJ2-4	.	TGTGCCAGTAGCATCGCCGGGGCACTTGACAAAAACATTCAGTACTTC	CASSIAGALDKNIQYF
TRBV20-1	.	TRBJ2-1	.	TGCAGTGCTAGAGACCCCCGGCGGACCTACAATGAGCAGTTCTTC	CSARDPRRTYNEQFF
TRBV4-1	.	TRBJ2-1	.	TGCGCCAGCAGCCCTCGTGCGGCGGGGTCAATGTACAATGAGCAGTTCTTC	CASSPRAAGSMYNEQFF
TRBV12-5	.	TRBJ1-2	few	TGTGCTAGTGGTCTGACAAGCTATGGCTACACCTTC	CASGLTSYGYTF
TRBV6-2/TRBV6-3	TRBD2	TRBJ2-1	few	TGTGCCGGCCGTGCAGCGGGGGGGGCTGAGCAGTTCTTC	CAGRAAGGAEQFF
TRBV12-3/TRBV12-4	.	TRBJ1-2	.	TGTGCCAGCAGTTTTCTCTTAGAACTATCTGGCTACACCTTC	CASSFLLELSGYTF
TRBV10-2	TRBD1	TRBJ1-2	.	TGCGCCAGCAGCGCCCGGACAGGGGGGACTACTGGCTACACCTTC	CASSARTGGTTGYTF
TRBV14	TRBD1	TRBJ2-4	.	TGTGCCAGCAGCCTACAGGGGAACATTCAGTACTTC	CASSLQGNIQYF
TRBV5-5	TRBD1	TRBJ1-3	.	TGTGCCAGCAGCTCAGGACAGGGGTTCGGAAACACCATATATTTT	CASSSGQGFGNTIYF
TRBV14	.	TRBJ1-2	.	TGTGCCAGCAGCCAAGAACCTGGGGACCCGTATGGCTACACCTTC	CASSQEPGDPYGYTF
TRBV7-2	.	TRBJ2-4	.	TGTGCCAGCAGCTACAGTAATTTAGCCAAAAACATTCAGTACTTC	CASSYSNLAKNIQYF
TRBV29-1	.	TRBJ1-1	many	TGCAGCGTTGAAGATCTGGGGACCACTGAAGCTTTCTTT	CSVEDLGTTEAFF
TRBV12-3/TRBV12-4	.	TRBJ2-6	few	TGTGCCAGCAGTCCCCGACCCGTATGGTCTGGGGCCAACGTCCTGACTTTC	CASSPRPVWSGANVLTF
TRBV6-1	.	TRBJ1-2	.	TGTGCCAGCAGTGAAGCCCCGAGGCACGTTGGCTACACCTTC	CASSEAPRHVGYTF
TRBV10-1	.	TRBJ1-1	many	TGCGCCAGCAGTGAGTCAACGATGCTGGAAGCTTTCTTT	CASSESTMLEAFF
TRBV12-3/TRBV12-4	.	TRBJ1-2	few	TGTGCCAGCACTCCGGACCGAAACTATGGCTACACCTTC	CASTPDRNYGYTF